This T cell receptor beta chain was identified in a study of CD8 T cells in ankylosing spondylitis (dated by TCRdb to between 2016 and 2019). About the investigation overall: The study set out to find disease-linked TCR variants by profiling T cell receptor beta repertoires in ankylosing spondylitis patients and healthy donors. Peripheral blood samples were taken, and synovial fluid was additionally collected from ankylosing spondylitis patients. The full study cohort was made up of about 24 ankylosing spondylitis patients and 95 to 130 healthy donors.

Overall results and qualifications from the work: The disease-linked clones were reported to be significantly enriched in matched synovial fluid samples from ankylosing spondylitis patients. A TCR beta motif of several highly homologous amino acid variants appeared characteristic of blood from ankylosing spondylitis patients. The disease-linked clones showed a CD8+ phenotype and occurred at relatively low frequencies in peripheral blood. Some motif variants were previously reported in synovial fluid and blood of reactive arthritis patients, suggesting common disease-initiation mechanisms.

This clonotype was detected a few times. The specificity of this receptor is unknown. No base quality values were provided; no much bigger clone lies one nucleotide off. Including cysteine and phenylalanine, the CDR3 has 12 amino acids. This entry keeps only the CDR3 DNA: 36 bases, framed from base 1. Per the germline V gene (reference sequence), DFQATT is the CDR1 and SNEGSKA is the CDR2. V is cut by 3 bases and J by 6 bases, and the space between the germline ends is 11 bases. Instrument used: Illumina HiSeq 2500. Quantitative 5'-RACE with molecular barcodes was used to prepare TCR beta libraries. In the source study's methods: A new computational method, built on a probabilistic model of VDJ rearrangement, was used to identify disease-linked TCR variants. TCRdb took the public reads, trimmed them with fastp at Q25, ran MiXCR for clone calling and kept in-frame beta chains. Each entry is one CDR3 protein sequence, shown with its most common DNA and genes. For this entry, the V and J calls and clone size follow TCRdb and not the study's own pipeline. The sample yields approximately 250,000 distinct CDR3 sequences; roughly 25% were counted once. Of the sample, around 0.64% is held by the ten largest clones.

The chain couples TRBV20-1 to TRBJ1-1; the D gene is perhaps TRBD1, from 6 matching bases. Input material: blood, either unsorted or a sorted T cell fraction (not recorded which). The origin of this receptor is a male donor with ankylosing spondylitis or in good health (not recorded which). The CDR3 amino acid sequence is: CSASRGSPEAFF. The DNA is as follows: TGCAGTGCTAGCAGGGGCTCCCCTGAAGCTTTCTTT.